The source of this T cell receptor beta chain is a study of shared clonotypes between healthy human individuals. General study points: Expectations were that clonotype sharing among donors would be affected by sequencing depth.

About this clone: Its antigen remains unknown.

The V gene lost 4 bases and the J gene lost 6 bases, with 12 bases spanning the gap. This CDR3 has 13 residues. Looked up from germline, CDR1 is SGHAT and CDR2 is FQNNGV. The deep-level immunoSEQ assay was used. Input per replicate PCR of unsorted PBMC was 250 to 300 ng DNA, corresponding to around 28,000 T cell genomes. What was sequenced on ten immunoSEQ deep assay plates was unsorted PBMC DNA. TCRdb's copy holds only in-frame clones and misses some; the assay was immunoSEQ multiplex PCR. Counted here are about 490,000 clones, around 80% occurring once; the ten biggest clones make up 13%. This receptor was obtained from a middle-aged woman in good health. Some clones in this sample may be carry-over from other donors' samples. The chain uses TRBV11-2 and TRBJ1-2; D gene uncertain. Specimen: PBMCs. CDR3 loop: CASSSHGLDGYTF. The DNA for the CDR3 is TGTGCCAGCAGCTCCCACGGACTCGATGGCTACACCTTC.